Sequencing of this T cell receptor beta chain was carried out in a study of prognosis after radiotherapy for stage I lung cancer. About the research overall: In 15 or so patients the disease was a newly diagnosed primary stage I lung tumor, whereas several had oligometastatic NSCLC following surgical resection of the primary tumor. Study-wide results and caveats: Counted unique TCR clones declined after stereotactic body radiation therapy (median approximately 9,100 versus 7,200). A difference in TRBV and TRBJ gene usage was reportedly seen between patients with and without metastases.

Notes on this clonotype: What it binds is unknown. This likely stems from a read error, as it lies one base from a far larger clone.

Two separate time points each saw a draw of roughly 6 milliliters of peripheral blood. The CDR3 covers 15 residues. V trimming: 2 bases; J trimming: 7 bases; junction bases outside the gene matches: 11. Germline CDR1 is MNHEY and CDR2 is SMNVEV (reference sequence). By two-round multiplex PCR, the TCR beta CDR3 was amplified from genomic DNA. Primers specific to each TRBV and TRBJ gene were used in first-round PCR. Each CDR3 protein is one row after TCRdb ran MiXCR on the multiplex PCR reads. The table lists 9,500 to 12,000 distinct CDR3 sequences, under 45% of them singletons, with about 53% in the top ten.

The rearrangement links TRBV27 to TRBJ2-7, with 7 bases identical to TRBD2. The receptor comes from a donor over 45 with non-small cell lung cancer. The input for sequencing was PBMCs, taken before or after stereotactic body radiation therapy (not recorded which). CDR3 residues: CASSLGGGGANEQYF. The CDR3 DNA sequence: TGTGCCAGCAGTTTAGGTGGCGGGGGTGCCAATGAGCAGTACTTC.